A selection of T cell receptor beta chains follows, all from one sample in a study of blood T cell repertoires in COVID-19. Profiling relied on immunoSEQ multiplex PCR, and the TCRdb table lists in-frame clones only, not all of them. The sample consists of around 67,000 clones, approximately 82% of them appearing once. The sequenced material came from peripheral blood. These TCRs come from a man older than 75 with active COVID-19. The CDR3 runs from the conserved cysteine through the conserved F or W. The order of the fields is J gene, V gene, CDR3 protein.

TRBJ1-2 | TRBV6-5 | CASTGRQGAGYGYTF
TRBJ2-7 | TRBV5-4 | CASRPGTAQSQLYEQYF
TRBJ1-3 | TRBV5-4 | CASSLTGGNTIYF
TRBJ2-7 | TRBV9 | CASSLSGAGGSEQYF
TRBJ1-5 | TRBV5-1 | CASSLTGDRGQPQHF
TRBJ1-6 | TRBV4-3 | CASSQGETGPPLHF
TRBJ1-2 | TRBV6-5 | CASSQDTVYGYTF
TRBJ2-7 | TRBV28 | CASSFSGGPRAEQYF
TRBJ2-5 | TRBV5-4 | CASSLRRGPTVGETQYF
TRBJ1-5 | TRBV5-6 | CASSRGDRTNQPQHF
TRBJ2-7 | TRBV6-1 | CASSEGPVSYEQYF
TRBJ2-3 | TRBV5-4 | CASSFGASGDPDTQYF
TRBJ2-7 | TRBV27 | CASSRPGLSSYEQYF
TRBJ1-2 | TRBV5-1 | CASSLDPTGSGYTF
TRBJ2-2 | TRBV4-2 | CASRVQENTGELFF
TRBJ1-6 | TRBV5-5 | CASTRDRGRKPLHF
TRBJ2-6 | TRBV7-4 | CASSQHSGTGSSGANVLTF
TRBJ2-3 | TRBV5-4 | CASSLKLAGSRDTQYF
TRBJ2-4 | TRBV9 | CASSVGTSGKNIQYF
TRBJ2-7 | TRBV11-1 | CASSPRTGNYEQYF
TRBJ1-5 | TRBV28 | CASRPGTDQPQHF
TRBJ1-2 | TRBV27 | CASSLGQGGYGYTF
TRBJ1-2 | TRBV12-3/TRBV12-4 | CASSFRRAHGYTF
TRBJ2-1 | TRBV4-3 | CASSQGVGAYNEQFF
TRBJ1-1 | TRBV19 | CASSPGQVNTEAFF
TRBJ2-5 | TRBV18 | CASSQTAPQAQQETQYF
TRBJ2-1 | TRBV7-3 | CASSLTSAYNEQFF
TRBJ1-1 | TRBV27 | CASSPRQGGTEAFF
TRBJ2-3 | TRBV7-3 | CASSLAGGPTDTQYF
TRBJ1-2 | TRBV27 | CASSDGQGYGYTF
TRBJ2-7 | TRBV3-1/TRBV3-2 | CASSQVDEQYF
TRBJ1-6 | TRBV10-3 | CAISESIGTGKRGSSPLHF
TRBJ2-3 | TRBV7-2 | CASSRLGQGGKDTQYF
TRBJ1-1 | TRBV11-2 | CASSSPGTGVIMNTEAFF
TRBJ1-1 | TRBV4-2 | CASAPTGFTEAFF
TRBJ1-6 | TRBV3-1/TRBV3-2 | CASSPGVVRGNSPLHF
TRBJ2-1 | TRBV7-8 | CASSLGGLAGVSVSYNEQFF
TRBJ1-1 | TRBV7-3 | CASSKKAGTEAFF
TRBJ2-1 | TRBV27 | CASSFVLTGSRNEQFF
TRBJ1-6 | TRBV27 | CASTPGGSPSVLHF
TRBJ2-7 | TRBV27 | CASSRSDRESEQYF
TRBJ1-5 | TRBV3-1/TRBV3-2 | CASSQSGLGGRGQPQHF
TRBJ2-5 | TRBV5-4 | CASGRAGGTTSQETQYF
TRBJ1-1 | TRBV3-1/TRBV3-2 | CASSQGRRITEAFF
TRBJ2-1 | TRBV7-2 | CASSLVAGANEQFF
TRBJ2-7 | TRBV7-9 | CASSPGGGGEQYF
TRBJ2-7 | TRBV19 | CASIPPRKHYEQYF
TRBJ2-5 | TRBV6-5 | CASSRTFQETQYF
TRBJ2-7 | TRBV27 | CASSFSPTGDHEQYF
TRBJ2-3 | TRBV10-3 | CAIRTSGGSGTDTQYF
TRBJ2-3 | TRBV5-3 | CARSLGGRRDSTDTQYF